This passage covers 12 T cell receptor beta chains from one sample sequenced in a study of blood T cell repertoires in COVID-19. The table came from immunoSEQ multiplex PCR; TCRdb's copy has only in-frame clones and leaves some out. The sample yields 200,000 to 300,000 clones, 84% seen once. The sequenced sample was peripheral blood. These TCRs come from a man aged 35 to 55 who had recovered from COVID-19.

Notes on this clone: One junction end disagrees with the germline gene, perhaps due to a read error. Other DNA sequences in this specimen translate into the identical CDR3. This chain connects TRBV4-3 to TRBJ2-7, with 11 bases fitting TRBD1. From germline, CDR1 is LGHNA and CDR2 YSLEER. This CDR3 has 13 amino acids. CDR3 in DNA: TGCGCCAGTAGCCGGGACAGGGGGAACGAGCAGTACTTC. Translated: CASSRDRGNEQYF.

This chain uses TRBV6-2 or TRBV6-3 with TRBJ2-2; 10 nucleotides agree with TRBD2. Germline assignment: CDR1 MNHEY and CDR2 SVGEGT. Trimming cost V 5 bases and J 8 bases; bases outside gene matches: 11. The CDR3 has 16 amino acids. The CDR3 sequence is CASSGKSGRARGELFF. The CDR3 DNA follows: TGTGCCAGCAGTGGTAAAAGCGGGAGGGCCAGAGGGGAGCTGTTTTTT.

V usage is TRBV11-3 and J usage is TRBJ1-6; 8 bases fit TRBD1. CDR1 and CDR2 (germline): SGHNT, YENEEA. The J segment lost 7 bases and the V segment lost 5 bases, leaving 7 bases of the junction unmatched. The CDR3 contains 15 residues. The CDR3 sequence is CASSRHGQGNSPLHF. The DNA of the CDR3 is TGTGCCAGCAGCCGACATGGACAGGGCAATTCACCCCTCCACTTT.

This chain connects TRBV7-2 to TRBJ1-4, with D unresolved. The CDR3 sequence is 12 residues long. V was shortened by 6 bases and J by 14 bases, with 16 bases between the two germline ends. Germline CDR1 is SGHTA and CDR2 is FQGNSA. The CDR3 is CASSTNVEPLFF. CDR3 DNA sequence: TGTGCCAGCAGTACGAATGTCGAGCCGCTGTTTTTT. The variable domain in full, completed from reference TRBV7-2 and TRBJ1-4, reads GAGVSQSPSNKVTEKGKDVELRCDPISGHTALYWYRQSLGQGLEFLIYFQGNSAPDKSGLPSDRFSAERTGGSVSTLTIQRTQQEDSAVYLCASSTNVEPLFFGSGTQLSVL.

The chain links TRBV19 to TRBJ1-5, with 9 bases matching TRBD1. This CDR3 is built from 15 residues. V was clipped by 3 bases and J by 1 base; unmatched bases: 1. The germline V gene has CDR1 LNHDA and CDR2 SQIVND (reference sequence). The CDR3 sequence is CASSMTGGSNQPQHF. CDR3 nucleotides: TGTGCCAGTAGTATGACAGGGGGGAGCAATCAGCCCCAGCATTTT.

This chain connects TRBV19 to TRBJ2-3; 16 nucleotides agree with TRBD2. With 3 bases clipped from V and 1 base from J, the junction kept 4 bases outside the gene matches. This CDR3 region has 18 residues. The germline V gene has CDR1 LNHDA and CDR2 SQIVND (reference sequence). Here the CDR3 reads CASSMGLAGGPRTDTQYF. The CDR3 DNA is TGTGCCAGTAGTATGGGACTAGCGGGGGGGCCCCGCACAGATACGCAGTATTTT.

This rearrangement joins TRBV6-5 to TRBJ2-7; D is undetermined. Trimming took 7 bases from V and 0 from J, leaving 13 bases between them. Germline V CDR1 and CDR2: MNHEY, SVGAGI. This CDR3 region has 14 residues. The CDR3 sequence is CASTPTQSSYEQYF. DNA of the CDR3: TGTGCCAGCACCCCGACACAGAGCTCCTACGAGCAGTACTTC.

The chain employs TRBV5-5 and TRBJ2-7; weak D call: TRBD1 (5 bases). The V end lost 0 bases, the J end lost 3 bases, and 13 bases lay between the germline ends. The CDR3 has 15 residues. Germline loops: CDR1 SGHKS, CDR2 YYEKEE (reference sequence). CDR3 in DNA: TGTGCCAGCAGCTTGGGGGGCCGATCTTTCTACGAGCAGTACTTC. As protein: CASSLGGRSFYEQYF.

This clone was observed once. The chain combines TRBV7-2 with TRBJ2-3; 7 nucleotides align to TRBD1. V was pared by 4 bases and J by 2 bases, with 6 bases of the junction left unmatched. CDR3 size: 15 residues. Per germline, CDR1 SGHTA and CDR2 FQGNSA. The CDR3 spells CASSSGQTYTDTQYF. CDR3 coding DNA: TGTGCCAGCAGCTCGGGACAGACTTACACAGATACGCAGTATTTT.

The V and J genes are TRBV4-1 and TRBJ1-5; 8 bases are a match to TRBD1. Germline V gives CDR1 MGHRA, CDR2 YSYEKL. The CDR3 consists of 16 residues. The J segment lost 7 bases and the V segment lost 0 bases, leaving 8 bases of the junction unmatched. CDR3 sequence: CASSQELRGQEQPQHF. Written as DNA, the CDR3 is TGCGCCAGCAGCCAAGAACTTCGGGGACAGGAGCAGCCCCAGCATTTT.

The chain has TRBV6-2 or TRBV6-3 and TRBJ2-5; 10 bases line up with TRBD2. V lost 5 bases to trimming and J lost 4 bases; unmatched junction nucleotides: 4. CDR3 size: 14 residues. Germline V gene sequence: CDR1 MNHEY, CDR2 SVGEGT. The CDR3: CASSTSGTLETQYF. The CDR3 region has the DNA TGTGCCAGCAGTACTAGCGGGACGCTAGAGACCCAGTACTTC.

The chain couples TRBV18 to TRBJ1-3; D not certain. Germline values: CDR1 KGHSH, CDR2 LQKENI. Deletions cut 3 bases from V and 0 bases from J, with 12 bases between. The CDR3 sequence is 16 residues long. The CDR3 nucleotides are TGTGCCAGCTCACCGCGCGGACTCTTCTCTGGAAACACCATATATTTT. Its protein is CASSPRGLFSGNTIYF.